This T cell receptor (beta chain) is drawn from a study of cytomegalovirus exposure and HLA in healthy donors. The germline CDR1 and CDR2 sequences are MGHDK and SYGVNS. The CDR3 totals 16 residues. Trimming pared 4 bases from V and 1 base from J, leaving 16 bases between. Study-level findings and limits: Available immune exposure information covered CMV serostatus only. Per a prior analysis, the majority of TCR beta V segments were productive roughly 90% or roughly 30% of the time.

Primers included in the PCR were 60 Vbeta and 13 Jbeta primers. The authors' processing: Counted up in a later analysis, unique TCR beta chains came to some 80 million, with roughly 11 million shared. Assay used: immunoSEQ multiplex PCR; TCRdb lists only in-frame clones, some missing. For V, J and clone size, that table is used; D and trimming come from the DNA. This sample has under 150,000 clones, with about 78% found just once. As for this clone: What it binds is unknown.

The chain recombines TRBV25-1 with TRBJ1-1, with D maybe TRBD1 (6 bases). Sequencing input: PBMCs. The TCR comes from a woman in her thirties in good health and CMV-seropositive. The CDR3, as DNA: TGTGCCAGCAGTGCCGGATCGGGACAATCGAACACTGAAGCTTTCTTT. Protein sequence: CASSAGSGQSNTEAFF.